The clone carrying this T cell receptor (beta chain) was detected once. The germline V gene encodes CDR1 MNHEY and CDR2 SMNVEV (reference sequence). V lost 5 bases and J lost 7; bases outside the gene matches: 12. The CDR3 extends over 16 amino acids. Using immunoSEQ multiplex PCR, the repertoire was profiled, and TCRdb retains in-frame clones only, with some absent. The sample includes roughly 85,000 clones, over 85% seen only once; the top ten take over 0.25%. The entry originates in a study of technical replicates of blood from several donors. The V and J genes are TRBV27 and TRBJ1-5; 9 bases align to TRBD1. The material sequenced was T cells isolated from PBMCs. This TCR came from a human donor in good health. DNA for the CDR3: TGTGCCAGCAGTGGTAGGACAGGGGAAGGGCGACAGCCCCAGCATTTT. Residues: CASSGRTGEGRQPQHF.